Listed here are 28 T cell receptor beta chains from one sample, sequenced in a study of Ad26.COV2.S vaccination and SARS-CoV-2 variants (dated by TCRdb to the early 2020s). Library preparation was by the immunoSEQ multiplex PCR assay. Sourced from immuneACCESS, this table was stored by TCRdb with only in-frame sequences that have V and J called. A share of the clones is absent; for the studies checked, an unresolved V gene accounts for under half, and the remainder has no known explanation. The sample profile shows about 390,000 clones; 92% of them were found once. Together, the top ten hold over 1.5% of the sample. The treatment or condition label for this specimen denotes: 15 to 20 received Ad26.COV2.S at low or high dose, single or two shots; roughly five received placebo; per-sample allocation not given. Repertoires of vaccine and placebo recipients were sequenced from samples collected on day 63 after the first injection.

Sequencing was performed on peripheral blood, taken in a trial of Ad26.COV2.S vaccine versus placebo. Receptor source: a person aged 18 to 59 who received the Ad26.COV2.S COVID-19 vaccine or a placebo.

V gene TRBV2 combines with J gene TRBJ1-2; unclear D gene. The CDR3 runs 13 residues. Germline CDR1 reads SNHLY; CDR2 reads FYNNEI. V was pared by 6 bases and J by 8 bases, with 16 bases between. CDR3 sequence (DNA): TGTGCCAGCAGCCAACTAGTCGTTGGGGGCTACACCTTC. Residues: CASSQLVVGGYTF.

The CDR3 nucleotides read TGCGCCAGCAGCCATGGGGTTACGATGAACACTGAAGCTTTCTTT. Translating it yields CASSHGVTMNTEAFF. The V gene is TRBV4-3, the J gene TRBJ1-1; the D is unclear. The ends were cut back, 3 bases at V and 0 bases at J, with 11 bases in the middle. Per germline, CDR1 LGHNA and CDR2 YSLEER. The CDR3 length is 15 residues.

The chain carries TRBV19 and TRBJ1-2; no clear D gene. Germline V gene data show CDR1 as LNHDA and CDR2 as SQIVND (reference sequence). The CDR3 length is 15 residues. V was trimmed by 3 bases and J by 5 bases, leaving 16 bases between them. The DNA of the CDR3 is TGTGCCAGTAGTATGGGAGGCGACCCTTCATATGGCTACACCTTC. Protein sequence: CASSMGGDPSYGYTF.

The chain uses TRBV27 and TRBJ1-6, with TRBD1 as a possible D gene (6 bases). V was shortened by 2 bases and J by 0 bases, with 23 bases between the two germline ends. Germline CDR1 reads MNHEY; CDR2 reads SMNVEV (reference sequence). The CDR3 runs 21 residues. CDR3 residues: CASSLGLGGSSGSSYNSPLHF. Written as DNA, the CDR3 is TGTGCCAGCAGTTTAGGTTTGGGGGGCTCCAGCGGGAGCTCCTATAATTCACCCCTCCACTTT.

This sequence joins TRBV29-1 and TRBJ1-4, with D uncertain. The CDR3 is 14 amino acids. V shed 7 bases and J shed 4 bases, with 16 bases lying between them. CDR1 is SQVTM and CDR2 is ANQGSEA in the germline V gene. This chain's CDR3 is CSASVGLGNEKLFF. The CDR3 coding sequence is TGCAGCGCCTCAGTGGGGTTGGGTAATGAAAAACTGTTTTTT.

The CDR3 protein is CASSEARDRGFYGYTF. CDR3 DNA sequence: TGTGCCAGCAGTGAAGCGCGAGACAGGGGGTTCTATGGCTACACCTTC. The V call is TRBV6-1, the J call TRBJ1-2; TRBD1 matches at 9 bases. Germline V CDR1 and CDR2: MNHNS, SASEGT. CDR3 length equals 16 residues. J lost 4 bases, V lost 0 bases, and 6 bases had no gene match.

This sequence joins TRBV15 and TRBJ1-2; the D gene is possibly TRBD1 (6 bases). The CDR3 sequence is 16 residues long. Germline lookup yields CDR1 LNHNV and CDR2 YYDKDF (reference sequence). Trimming removed 2 bases at V and 2 bases at J, with 15 bases between. CDR3 sequence: CATSRTQGQLNYGYTF. The CDR3 DNA follows: TGTGCCACCAGCAGAACTCAGGGGCAGTTGAACTATGGCTACACCTTC.

The genes are TRBV7-2 and TRBJ2-1; TRBD2 aligns across 9 bases. The germline gives CDR1 SGHTA, CDR2 FQGNSA. Unmatched junction bases numbered 12, after V lost 2 bases and J lost 1 base. CDR3 length: 19 residues. CDR3 in DNA: TGTGCCAGCAGCTTATATGCGGCTAGCGGGGACATGTCCTACAATGAGCAGTTCTTC. This codes for CASSLYAASGDMSYNEQFF.

V and J are TRBV6-2 or TRBV6-3 and TRBJ2-7; the D gene is possibly TRBD2 (5 bases). From germline, CDR1 is MNHEY and CDR2 SVGEGT. The CDR3 consists of 14 residues. Trimming shortened V by 2 bases and J by 2 bases, and 10 bases separated the two germline ends. The CDR3 DNA reads as TGTGCCAGCAGTTACGGACTGGAGACCTACGAGCAGTACTTC. Translated, it gives CASSYGLETYEQYF.

The V and J genes are TRBV7-8 and TRBJ2-5; TRBD2 matches at 11 bases. The junction had 6 bases not matched to a gene; V was cut back by 5 bases and J by 4 bases. The CDR3 covers 15 residues. Germline loops: CDR1 SGHVS, CDR2 FQNEAQ. The CDR3 DNA is TGTGCCAGCAGCCTCCGACTAGCGGGGCGAGAGACCCAGTACTTC. Residues: CASSLRLAGRETQYF.

This chain links TRBV5-1 with TRBJ2-7, with D unresolved. V gave up 5 bases and J gave up 1 base, with 7 bases separating them. This CDR3 comprises 12 residues. Germline V gene lookup returns CDR1 SGHRS and CDR2 YFSETQ. The chain's CDR3 is CASRAVSYEQYF. The CDR3 nucleotides read TGCGCCAGCAGGGCCGTGTCCTACGAGCAGTACTTC.

The gene calls are TRBV6-5 and TRBJ2-7; D perhaps matches TRBD1 (6 bases). This CDR3 has 15 residues. V was trimmed by 5 bases and J by 3 bases, leaving 17 bases between them. The germline V gene has CDR1 MNHEY and CDR2 SVGAGI. The CDR3 spells CASSLGWQGLYEQYF. Written as DNA, the CDR3 is TGTGCCAGCAGTCTTGGGTGGCAGGGGCTCTACGAGCAGTACTTC.

The J gene is TRBJ2-6, the V gene TRBV27, with D possibly being TRBD1 (6 bases). The germline V gene encodes CDR1 MNHEY and CDR2 SMNVEV (reference sequence). CDR3 size: 17 residues. Trimming cost V 5 bases and J 0 bases, with 14 bases left between them. In DNA form, the CDR3 reads TGTGCCAGCAGTACCTCGGGACAAATCTCTGGGGCCAACGTCCTGACTTTC. This translates into CASSTSGQISGANVLTF.

This clone was detected only once. The chain is built from TRBV28 and TRBJ1-1; 7 bases match TRBD1. Losses at the gene ends were 5 bases for V and 2 bases for J; bases not matched to a gene: 11. The CDR3 loop spans 16 amino acids. Germline V gene lookup returns CDR1 MDHEN and CDR2 SYDVKM. CDR3 sequence: CASSPGDRSSNTEAFF. CDR3 bases: TGTGCCAGCAGTCCCGGGGACAGATCTTCTAACACTGAAGCTTTCTTT.

The V call is TRBV5-1, the J call TRBJ2-7; tentatively, D is TRBD2 (5 bases). The CDR3 is 12 residues long. Trimming left V 0 bases short and J 8 bases short, with 9 bases between. Germline V gives CDR1 SGHRS, CDR2 YFSETQ. The CDR3 nucleotides read TGCGCCAGCAGCTTGGGGCTAGCCCAGCAGTACTTC. It yields the protein CASSLGLAQQYF.

V gene TRBV2 combines with J gene TRBJ2-5, with D tentatively TRBD1 or TRBD2 (6 bases each). CDR3 length: 13 residues. Trimming left V 4 bases short and J 5 bases short, with 11 bases between. Germline V gene lookup returns CDR1 SNHLY and CDR2 FYNNEI. The CDR3 DNA sequence: TGTGCCAGCAGTGGGCAGGGGAGGGAGACCCAGTACTTC. This sequence encodes CASSGQGRETQYF. The full variable domain, its missing parts supplied by reference TRBV2 and TRBJ2-5, is EPEVTQTPSHQVTQMGQEVILRCVPISNHLYFYWYRQILGQKVEFLVSFYNNEISEKSEIFDDQFSVERPDGSNFTLKIRSTKLEDSAMYFCASSGQGRETQYFGPGTRLLVL.

V and J are TRBV30 and TRBJ2-3; the match to TRBD1 covers 11 bases. The CDR3 totals 13 residues. Germline V gene data show CDR1 as GTSNPN and CDR2 as SVGIG (reference sequence). V dropped 5 bases and J dropped 2; count of bases not matched to a gene: 0. The CDR3 here is CAWGQGATDTQYF. The CDR3, as DNA: TGTGCCTGGGGACAGGGGGCCACAGATACGCAGTATTTT.

The chain joins TRBV28 to TRBJ2-1; D may be TRBD2 (8 bases). In germline, CDR1 is MDHEN, CDR2 SYDVKM. V dropped 6 bases and J dropped 4 bases, with 16 bases sitting between them. The CDR3 is 15 amino acids. The CDR3 region has the DNA TGTGCCAGCAGCCAGGGGGTAGCGGGGTACAATGAGCAGTTCTTC. Amino acid sequence: CASSQGVAGYNEQFF.

This clone was seen a single time. The chain uses TRBV9 and TRBJ2-1, with 7 bases that match TRBD2. Germline values: CDR1 SGDLS, CDR2 YYNGEE. The CDR3 runs to 16 residues. V lost 3 bases to trimming and J lost 5 bases; unmatched junction nucleotides: 11. This CDR3 reads CASSGGTTALDNEQFF. Here the CDR3 DNA reads TGTGCCAGCAGCGGCGGGACTACCGCTCTGGACAATGAGCAGTTCTTC.

The chain couples TRBV4-3 to TRBJ1-1; D might be TRBD1 (5 bases). The length of the CDR3 is 14 residues. Germline values: CDR1 LGHNA, CDR2 YSLEER. V was pared by 4 bases and J by 6 bases, with 15 bases between. The CDR3, as DNA: TGCGCCAGCAGCCTACACTCCCAGGGATCTGAAGCTTTCTTT. This encodes CASSLHSQGSEAFF.

V is TRBV7-6 and J is TRBJ1-6, with a possible D match to TRBD1 (6 bases). V dropped 6 bases and J dropped 3 bases, with 15 bases sitting between them. The CDR3 has 16 residues. The V gene's germline CDR1 is SGHVS and CDR2 FNYEAQ. The CDR3 sequence: CASSPQGLGYNSPLHF. CDR3 sequence (DNA): TGTGCCAGCAGTCCACAGGGTTTAGGCTATAATTCACCCCTCCACTTT.

This sequence joins TRBV28 and TRBJ2-7; a possible D gene is TRBD1 (5 bases). The CDR3 totals 14 residues. V lost 3 bases and J 0 bases, leaving 9 bases between the germline ends. Germline lookup yields CDR1 MDHEN and CDR2 SYDVKM. The CDR3, as DNA: TGTGCCAGCAGTTTTGTACAGGCCTCCTACGAGCAGTACTTC. Encoded protein: CASSFVQASYEQYF.

The chain is built from TRBV7-2 and TRBJ1-4; TRBD1 might be the D (5 bases). From germline, CDR1 is SGHTA and CDR2 FQGNSA. The CDR3 is made up of 15 amino acids. The ends were cut back, 5 bases at V and 4 bases at J, with 14 bases in the middle. As DNA, the CDR3 is TGTGCCAGCAGCACCCCCGGGACCCATAATGAAAAACTGTTTTTT. Protein: CASSTPGTHNEKLFF.

The chain joins TRBV4-3 to TRBJ1-2; TRBD1 is a possible D gene (5 bases). There are 14 residues in the CDR3. V shed 1 base and J shed 2 bases, with 8 bases lying between them. Germline values: CDR1 LGHNA, CDR2 YSLEER. The chain's CDR3 is CASSQGGGNYGYTF. The CDR3, as DNA: TGCGCCAGCAGCCAAGGTGGGGGAAACTATGGCTACACCTTC.

The V gene is TRBV6-5, the J gene TRBJ2-5; no clear D gene. CDR1 and CDR2 from the germline V gene are MNHEY and SVGAGI. V lost 6 bases and J lost 0, with 2 bases in between. The CDR3 is 11 residues long. The CDR3 DNA is TGTGCCAGCAGATACCAAGAGACCCAGTACTTC. The encoded protein is CASRYQETQYF.

The chain recombines TRBV5-1 with TRBJ2-1, with a possible D match to TRBD1 (5 bases). The germline V gene has CDR1 SGHRS and CDR2 YFSETQ. V gave up 1 base and J gave up 6 bases, with 17 bases separating them. The CDR3 loop spans 16 amino acids. CDR3 nucleotides: TGCGCCAGCAGCTTGAGATCCAGGGCCGGAATCAATGAGCAGTTCTTC. Its translation: CASSLRSRAGINEQFF. The whole variable domain, filled in from reference TRBV5-1 and TRBJ2-1, reads KAGVTQTPRYLIKTRGQQVTLSCSPISGHRSVSWYQQTPGQGLQFLFEYFSETQRNKGNFPGRFSGRQFSNSRSEMNVSTLELGDSALYLCASSLRSRAGINEQFFGPGTRLTVL.

This chain links TRBV7-9 with TRBJ2-3; D remains unclear. This CDR3 spans 13 amino acids. Germline V lookup: CDR1 SEHNR, CDR2 FQNEAQ (reference sequence). Trimming removed 1 base from V and 4 bases from J, with 6 bases in between. The CDR3: CASSLDGPDTQYF. CDR3 nucleotide sequence: TGTGCCAGCAGCTTAGATGGGCCAGATACGCAGTATTTT.

This clone occurred a few times. The gene calls are TRBV5-8 and TRBJ1-5; D remains unclear. V was pared by 4 bases and J by 6 bases, with 20 bases between. In germline, CDR1 is SGHTS, CDR2 YDEGEE. The CDR3 is 16 amino acids. The CDR3 nucleotides read TGTGCCAGCAGCCCAACTGATGGGGTTGCTGTTCAGCCCCAGCATTTT. It encodes CASSPTDGVAVQPQHF.